The clone carrying this T cell receptor (beta chain) was observed a handful of times. The antigen remains unidentified. Each sample used at least 7 million PBMCs. Together with a sample-barcoded 5' primer, a J-beta primer mix was included in a second PCR lasting about 7 to 12 cycles. One entry per CDR3 protein, called by TCRdb with MiXCR from the 5' RACE reads. The table includes 1.5 million to 2 million distinct CDR3 sequences, approximately 50% detected once. These data originate in a study of blood T cells in healthy people across ages. Study-level findings and limits: A conclusive naive versus antigen-experienced comparison was prevented by the unsorted PBMCs.

This clonotype originated in a woman aged 40-49 years in good health. The sequenced sample consisted of blood.

The CDR3 protein is CASSDRTGTQYF. CDR3 nucleotides: TGTGCCAGCAGCGACCGGACAGGGACCCAGTACTTC. This chain connects TRBV7-2 to TRBJ2-7; 7 bases match TRBD1. The J call could be wrong; TRBJ2-5 is a better fit for the DNA end. Germline CDR1 SGHTA, CDR2 FQGNSA. CDR3 length equals 12 residues.